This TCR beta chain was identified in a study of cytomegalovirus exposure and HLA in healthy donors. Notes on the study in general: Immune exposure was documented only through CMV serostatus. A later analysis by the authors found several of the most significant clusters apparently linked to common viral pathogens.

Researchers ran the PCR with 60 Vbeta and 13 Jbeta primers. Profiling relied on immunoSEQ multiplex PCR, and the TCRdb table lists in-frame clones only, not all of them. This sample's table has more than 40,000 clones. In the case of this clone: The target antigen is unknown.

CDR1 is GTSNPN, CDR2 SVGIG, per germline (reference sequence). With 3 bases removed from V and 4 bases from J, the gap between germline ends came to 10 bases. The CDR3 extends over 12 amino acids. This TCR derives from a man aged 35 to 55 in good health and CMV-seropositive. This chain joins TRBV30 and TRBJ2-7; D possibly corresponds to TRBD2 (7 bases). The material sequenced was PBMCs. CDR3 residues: CAWRGGGYEQYF. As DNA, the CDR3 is TGTGCCTGGAGGGGAGGGGGATACGAGCAGTACTTC.